The rows below give T cell receptor beta chains drawn from one sample of a study of cytomegalovirus exposure and HLA in healthy donors. This table comes from immunoSEQ multiplex PCR, and its TCRdb copy is limited to in-frame clones, with some not included. The sample's table shows roughly 46,000 clones. Sequencing used PBMCs. The receptors were sampled from a middle-aged woman in good health and CMV-seronegative. Each CDR3 is given with its conserved first and last residue. Each record gives: J gene, V gene, clone size, D gene, CDR3 protein, CDR3 DNA. D genes are given only for firm matches. For some rows the clone size is stated as once, few or many, or as a class when expanded; others skip it.

j_call: TRBJ1-3; v_call: TRBV14; clone_size: .; d_call: TRBD1; cdr3_aa: CASSQGGQALPVAGNTIYF; cdr3_nt: TGTGCCAGCAGCCAAGGGGGACAGGCATTGCCGGTCGCGGGAAACACCATATATTTT
j_call: TRBJ1-3; v_call: TRBV25-1; clone_size: .; d_call: .; cdr3_aa: CASRDSLSGNTIYF; cdr3_nt: TGTGCCAGCAGGGACAGCCTCTCTGGAAACACCATATATTTT
j_call: TRBJ2-7; v_call: TRBV5-4; clone_size: medium-sized; d_call: .; cdr3_aa: CASSLRAGQSYEQYF; cdr3_nt: TGTGCCAGCAGCTTGCGGGCAGGGCAATCCTACGAGCAGTACTTC
j_call: TRBJ1-4; v_call: TRBV28; clone_size: .; d_call: .; cdr3_aa: CASNEQTVATNEKLFF; cdr3_nt: TGTGCCAGCAACGAACAGACAGTTGCAACTAATGAAAAACTGTTTTTT
j_call: TRBJ1-1; v_call: TRBV27; clone_size: .; d_call: .; cdr3_aa: CASRLGTYDSEVSEAFF; cdr3_nt: TGTGCCAGCAGACTCGGGACTTACGACTCCGAGGTATCTGAAGCTTTCTTT
j_call: TRBJ2-5; v_call: TRBV5-1; clone_size: .; d_call: .; cdr3_aa: CASSLDNLETQYF; cdr3_nt: TGCGCCAGCAGCCTGGACAACCTTGAGACCCAGTACTTC
j_call: TRBJ2-5; v_call: TRBV28; clone_size: .; d_call: TRBD1; cdr3_aa: CASRGQGALETQYF; cdr3_nt: TGTGCCAGCAGAGGACAGGGGGCTTTAGAGACCCAGTACTTC
j_call: TRBJ2-1; v_call: TRBV2; clone_size: .; d_call: .; cdr3_aa: CASSLQPSSYNEQFF; cdr3_nt: TGTGCCAGCAGTCTACAGCCAAGCTCCTACAATGAGCAGTTCTTC
j_call: TRBJ1-1; v_call: TRBV28; clone_size: .; d_call: .; cdr3_aa: CASSFNAGAFF; cdr3_nt: TGTGCCAGCAGTTTTAACGCAGGAGCTTTCTTT
j_call: TRBJ2-1; v_call: TRBV4-1; clone_size: .; d_call: .; cdr3_aa: CASSPQPTDNEQFF; cdr3_nt: TGCGCCAGCAGCCCCCAACCGACTGACAATGAGCAGTTCTTC
j_call: TRBJ2-7; v_call: TRBV5-4; clone_size: .; d_call: TRBD1; cdr3_aa: CASSWGQGIIGQYF; cdr3_nt: TGTGCCAGCAGCTGGGGACAGGGAATAATTGGGCAGTACTTC